The entry below gives a single T cell receptor (beta chain) sequence along with its context. The antigen it binds to is not known. The input lacks base qualities; no much larger clone sits a single base away. The library came from RACE. TCRdb records NextSeq 500 as the sequencer. During library preparation, unique molecular identifiers were attached to individual cDNA molecules so that TCRs could be counted quantitatively and reproducibly. Both TCR alpha and TCR beta chains were sequenced from each blood RNA sample. The paper's processing steps were these. A median of about 87,000 TCRs per sample was observed, with a range of about 23,224 to 700,000. The Decombinator software suite was used to annotate V, J and CDR3 in the TCR reads. Every sample was subsampled to the same number of TCRs (28,000) for the PS versus PT1 abundance plots. TCRs were defined as expanded if absent before sensitization and observed at least eight times at the 2-week time point. The public reads were reprocessed in TCRdb via fastp at Q25 and MiXCR, keeping in-frame beta chains. Rows with one shared CDR3 protein collapse into an entry with the most common genes and DNA. The authors' filters were not applied to this entry. This sample has approximately 74,000 distinct CDR3 sequences in its table, and 32% of those were observed once. The ten largest clonotypes hold nearly 9% of the sample.

The sample's time point, from its label and the paper: patch test 1, 2 weeks after DPC sensitization. Taken with the paper, the label for treatment or condition translates to: therapeutic diphenylcyclopropenone sensitization with weekly scalp DPC. At every patch-test visit, the blood draw took place before the patch test was put on. Patients were eligible if aged 18 to 70, diagnosed with alopecia and judged suitable for DPC therapy, and pregnant patients were excluded. Total RNA was extracted from unfractionated whole blood that had been collected in Tempus Blood RNA tubes. This sample was taken from a study of human T cells and chemical hapten exposure (dated by TCRdb to the early 2020s). In the study overall: For sensitization, 2% DPC in acetone was applied to an approximately 2 cm by approximately 2 cm area of upper inner arm skin. For TCR sequencing, blood came from approximately 29 alopecia patients at anywhere from one to four time points (pre-sensitization, 2, 6 and 24 weeks). Patch testing on the upper back used Finn chambers containing 0.01% DPC, with scoring done after 6 days according to International Contact Dermatitis Research Group standards. Blood samples were taken from patients before sensitization (week 0) and at 2, 6 and about 24 weeks after DPC sensitization. This study followed changes in the peripheral blood TCR repertoire in vivo during primary and secondary sensitization of alopecia patients to the hapten diphenylcyclopropenone (DPC). The libraries were sequenced as a pool, and the TCR yield per sample differed mostly because of small variations in library volumes within the pool. Patients additionally received weekly therapeutic DPC doses to the scalp throughout the approximately 22-week study period. Most of the patients in the cohort were female, and the cohort covered alopecia areata with under or over 50% scalp involvement, alopecia totalis and alopecia universalis.

The CDR3 spans 12 residues, from the cysteine through the phenylalanine. The kept DNA is CDR3 alone, 36 bases in frame from the first base. At the junction V is shortened by 3 bases and J by 7 bases, with 10 bases in between. The germline V gene (reference sequence) gives CDR1 as DFQATT and CDR2 as SNEGSKA. Broader findings and caveats from the paper: DPC sensitization did not change the number of TCRs with a frequency above 1 in 1000, and there was no evidence of changes in global repertoire structure. Repeated subsampling changed both the strength of the expansion versus patch-test correlation and the threshold at which the correlation became significant. Significantly more large CDR3 similarity clusters were formed by expanded TCRs than by pre-sensitization or healthy control sets, consistent with antigen-driven responses. All patients had alopecia, a presumed autoimmune disease, so their immune response might differ from that of healthy individuals. Patch test score correlated positively with the number of PT1 expanded TCRs, reaching significance at thresholds 8, 16 and 32 but not at 4.

The sequencing here drew on whole blood, taken in connection with sensitization to the hapten diphenylcyclopropenone (DPC). This sequence uses TRBV20-1 and TRBJ2-1, with the D gene uncertain. This sequence originates from a man aged 35 to 55 with alopecia areata. Some clones in this sample may be carry-over from other donors' samples. The CDR3 sequence is CSARPSRNEQFF. At the DNA level, the sequence is TGCAGTGCTAGGCCCTCTAGAAATGAGCAGTTCTTC.